These 18 T cell receptor beta chains were all obtained from the same sample, sequenced in a study of blood T cell repertoires in COVID-19. Sequencing used immunoSEQ multiplex PCR; TCRdb keeps in-frame clones, though not all of them. The sample carries 95,000 to 150,000 clones, roughly 84% recorded once. The sequenced material came from PBMCs or T cells enriched from blood (not recorded which). The origin of the receptors is a young woman who had recovered from COVID-19.

The chain employs TRBV9 and TRBJ2-1; D might be TRBD2 (5 bases). Trimming took 0 bases from V and 0 from J, leaving 10 bases between them. Germline CDR1 is SGDLS and CDR2 is YYNGEE. The length of the CDR3 is 16 residues. The CDR3 nucleotides are TGTGCCAGCAGCGTAGGGTCTGGAGGCTCCTACAATGAGCAGTTCTTC. This gives the protein CASSVGSGGSYNEQFF. Based on the CDR3 plus reference TRBV9 and TRBJ2-1, the full variable domain is DSGVTQTPKHLITATGQRVTLRCSPRSGDLSVYWYQQSLDQGLQFLIQYYNGEERAKGNILERFSAQQFPDLHSELNLSSLELGDSALYFCASSVGSGGSYNEQFFGPGTRLTVL.

The V gene is TRBV23-1, the J gene TRBJ1-6, with a tentative D call TRBD1 (5 bases). TRBV23-1 qualifies as an ORF whose function is uncertain. The V end was cut by 6 bases, the J end by 4 bases, with 19 bases between. The CDR3 runs 17 residues. The CDR3 DNA reads as TGCGCCAGCAGCCAAGTGACTGGGACTGTATATAATTCACCCCTCCACTTT. Encoded protein: CASSQVTGTVYNSPLHF.

The chain uses TRBV28 and TRBJ1-1; 7 positions agree with TRBD1. V lost 7 bases, J lost 7 bases, and 3 bases stayed unmatched. The CDR3 sequence is 11 residues long. CDR1 is MDHEN, CDR2 SYDVKM, per germline. CDR3 bases: TGTGCCAGCAACGACAGGGTTGAAGCTTTCTTT. It is translated as CASNDRVEAFF.

The rearrangement links TRBV5-5 to TRBJ2-2; TRBD2 might be the D (6 bases). CDR3 length: 15 residues. Germline CDR1 reads SGHKS; CDR2 reads YYEKEE (reference sequence). With 4 bases removed from V and 5 bases from J, the gap between germline ends came to 15 bases. CDR3 amino acids: CASSPRAGSTGELFF. The CDR3 DNA follows: TGTGCCAGCAGCCCACGGGCGGGATCGACCGGGGAGCTGTTTTTT. Based on the CDR3 plus reference TRBV5-5 and TRBJ2-2, the full variable domain is DAGVTQSPTHLIKTRGQQVTLRCSPISGHKSVSWYQQVLGQGPQFIFQYYEKEERGRGNFPDRFSARQFPNYSSELNVNALLLGDSALYLCASSPRAGSTGELFFGEGSRLTVL.

The rearrangement links TRBV2 to TRBJ2-7; D is possibly TRBD2 (5 bases). The CDR3 has 14 residues. Germline loops: CDR1 SNHLY, CDR2 FYNNEI. The V gene lost 6 bases and the J gene lost 3 bases, with 15 bases spanning the gap. The CDR3 nucleotides read TGTGCCAGCAGAGGCCTAGAGGGCCGCTACGAGCAGTACTTC. Translated, it gives CASRGLEGRYEQYF.

The V call is TRBV7-2, the J call TRBJ2-1; D is possibly TRBD2 (5 bases). Trimming removed 2 bases from V and 10 bases from J, with 9 bases in between. The CDR3 is made up of 12 amino acids. Germline-derived CDR1 and CDR2 are SGHTA and FQGNSA. The CDR3 sequence is CASSLTRGEQFF. CDR3 bases: TGTGCCAGCAGCTTAACTCGGGGAGAGCAGTTCTTC.

The chain couples TRBV11-1 to TRBJ2-1, with 7 bases aligning to TRBD2. The junction had 10 bases not matched to a gene; V was cut back by 5 bases and J by 9 bases. The CDR3 is 14 amino acids. CDR1 is SGHAT, CDR2 FQDESV, per germline (reference sequence). Here the CDR3 reads CASSPGGLAVEQFF. The DNA of the CDR3 is TGTGCCAGCAGCCCCGGGGGGTTAGCAGTTGAGCAGTTCTTC.

The genes are TRBV4-3 and TRBJ2-1; 9 bases agree with TRBD2. Per germline, CDR1 LGHNA and CDR2 YSLEER. The J segment lost 1 base and the V segment lost 4 bases, leaving 8 bases of the junction unmatched. The CDR3 contains 17 residues. In DNA, the CDR3 is TGCGCCAGCAGCCGAAGTAGCGGGAGTCTGTCCTACAATGAGCAGTTCTTC. It specifies CASSRSSGSLSYNEQFF.

The rearrangement joins TRBV28 to TRBJ2-2, with a weak D call TRBD2 (6 bases). Germline lookup yields CDR1 MDHEN and CDR2 SYDVKM. The CDR3 runs 19 residues. Trimming shortened V by 6 bases and J by 2 bases, and 25 bases separated the two germline ends. Written as DNA, the CDR3 is TGTGCCAGCAGGGTGGCCCTGGTGTGGGGGGAGGAAAACACCGGGGAGCTGTTTTTT. It encodes CASRVALVWGEENTGELFF.

This clone occurred a few times. This rearrangement joins TRBV7-9 to TRBJ1-3; D gene unclear. This CDR3 region has 14 residues. The germline V and J ends were trimmed by 5 bases and 2 bases, with 10 bases remaining between them. CDR1 and CDR2 (germline): SEHNR, FQNEAQ (reference sequence). The CDR3 DNA reads as TGTGCCAGCAGCCTCGACGCGGCTGGAAACACCATATATTTT. Residues: CASSLDAAGNTIYF.

This rearrangement joins TRBV28 to TRBJ1-1, with D possibly being TRBD1 (5 bases). The CDR3 loop spans 15 amino acids. Trimming pared 5 bases from V and 1 base from J, leaving 14 bases between. CDR1 is MDHEN and CDR2 is SYDVKM in the germline V gene. CDR3 amino acids: CASSPLGQGNTEAFF. Written as DNA, the CDR3 is TGTGCCAGCAGTCCACTGGGGCAGGGGAACACTGAAGCTTTCTTT.

The chain is built from TRBV28 and TRBJ2-4; D may be TRBD1 (6 bases). Germline assignment: CDR1 MDHEN and CDR2 SYDVKM. The CDR3 is 14 residues long. Trimming cost V 3 bases and J 2 bases, with 8 bases left between them. This CDR3 reads CASSLGATKNIQYF. Written as DNA, the CDR3 is TGTGCCAGCAGTTTGGGGGCGACCAAAAACATTCAGTACTTC.

V gene TRBV28 combines with J gene TRBJ2-7, with D unclear. This CDR3 contains 16 residues. Germline V gene data show CDR1 as MDHEN and CDR2 as SYDVKM. V dropped 0 bases and J dropped 4 bases, with 16 bases sitting between them. CDR3 in amino acids: CASSLWMAARPYEQYF. CDR3 coding DNA: TGTGCCAGCAGTTTATGGATGGCCGCTAGGCCATACGAGCAGTACTTC.

The chain combines TRBV4-3 with TRBJ1-1, with TRBD1 as a possible D gene (5 bases). V lost 4 bases to trimming and J lost 3 bases, with 18 bases between them. In germline, CDR1 is LGHNA, CDR2 YSLEER. This CDR3 is built from 16 residues. The CDR3 coding sequence is TGCGCCAGCAGCCCCCGGGGGGATCCACTCGACACTGAAGCTTTCTTT. Residues: CASSPRGDPLDTEAFF.

The chain uses TRBV11-2 and TRBJ2-2, with 10 bases that match TRBD2. Germline V gene sequence: CDR1 SGHAT, CDR2 FQNNGV. Trimming took 5 bases from V and 6 from J; bases not matched to a gene: 3. This CDR3 comprises 14 residues. The CDR3 DNA sequence: TGTGCCAGCAGCCGCCTAGCGGGAGCCGGGGAGCTGTTTTTT. Its translation: CASSRLAGAGELFF. Together with reference TRBV11-2 and TRBJ2-2, the CDR3 gives the full variable domain: EAGVAQSPRYKIIEKRQSVAFWCNPISGHATLYWYQQILGQGPKLLIQFQNNGVVDDSQLPKDRFSAERLKGVDSTLKIQPAKLEDSAVYLCASSRLAGAGELFFGEGSRLTVL.

J is TRBJ2-2 and V is TRBV2; D is perhaps TRBD1 (6 bases). Germline-derived CDR1 and CDR2 are SNHLY and FYNNEI. V gave up 10 bases and J gave up 2 bases, with 14 bases separating them. This CDR3 comprises 14 residues. CDR3 DNA sequence: TGTGCCAACAAACAGGGAGTTAACACCGGGGAGCTGTTTTTT. Translating it yields CANKQGVNTGELFF.

The genes are TRBV6-5 and TRBJ1-4, with D maybe TRBD1 (5 bases). In germline, CDR1 is MNHEY, CDR2 SVGAGI. CDR3 size: 14 residues. The V gene lost 6 bases and the J gene lost 8 bases, with 16 bases spanning the gap. CDR3 bases: TGTGCCAGCAGCAAGGGACTCCCGGGCGAAAAACTGTTTTTT. It is translated as CASSKGLPGEKLFF.

V and J are TRBV7-9 and TRBJ1-2, with 10 bases fitting TRBD1. The V segment lost 2 bases and the J segment 3 bases; nucleotides outside the gene matches: 6. There are 16 residues in the CDR3. Per the germline V gene, CDR1 is SEHNR and CDR2 is FQNEAQ (reference sequence). For the CDR3, the DNA is TGTGCCAGCAGCTTACTCGACAGGGGGCGGCACTATGGCTACACCTTC. This encodes CASSLLDRGRHYGYTF.